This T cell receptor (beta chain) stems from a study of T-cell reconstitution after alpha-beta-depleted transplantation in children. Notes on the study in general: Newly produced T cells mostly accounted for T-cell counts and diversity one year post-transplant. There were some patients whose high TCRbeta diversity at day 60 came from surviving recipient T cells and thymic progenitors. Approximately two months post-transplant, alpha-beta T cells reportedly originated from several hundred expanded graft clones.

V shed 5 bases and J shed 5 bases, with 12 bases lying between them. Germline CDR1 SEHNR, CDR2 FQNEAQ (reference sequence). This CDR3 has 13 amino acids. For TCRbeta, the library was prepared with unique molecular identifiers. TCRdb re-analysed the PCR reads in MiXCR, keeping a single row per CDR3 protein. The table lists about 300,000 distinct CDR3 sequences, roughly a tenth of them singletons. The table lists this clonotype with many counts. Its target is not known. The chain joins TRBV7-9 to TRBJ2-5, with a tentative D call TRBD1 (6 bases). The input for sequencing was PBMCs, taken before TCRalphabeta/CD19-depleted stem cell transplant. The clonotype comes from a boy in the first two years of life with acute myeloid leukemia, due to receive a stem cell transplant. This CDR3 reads CASSPQGRETQYF. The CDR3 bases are TGTGCCAGCAGCCCCCAGGGGCGGGAGACCCAGTACTTC.